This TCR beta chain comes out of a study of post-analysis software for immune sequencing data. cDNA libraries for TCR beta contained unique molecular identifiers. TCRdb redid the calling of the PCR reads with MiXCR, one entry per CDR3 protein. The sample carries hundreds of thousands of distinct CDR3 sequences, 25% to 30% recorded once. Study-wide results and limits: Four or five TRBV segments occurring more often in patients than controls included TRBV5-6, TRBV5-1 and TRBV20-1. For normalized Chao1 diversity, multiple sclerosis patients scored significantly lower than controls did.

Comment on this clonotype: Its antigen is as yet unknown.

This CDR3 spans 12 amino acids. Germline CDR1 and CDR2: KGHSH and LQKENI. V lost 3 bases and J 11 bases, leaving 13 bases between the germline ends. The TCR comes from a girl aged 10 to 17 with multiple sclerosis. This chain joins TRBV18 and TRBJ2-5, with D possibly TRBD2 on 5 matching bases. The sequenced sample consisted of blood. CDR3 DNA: TGTGCCAGCTCACCTAAAGGCTGGGAGCAGTACTTC. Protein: CASSPKGWEQYF.